The 3 T cell receptor beta chains presented below share a single source sample, sequenced in a study of T cells in Graves' hyperthyroidism and ophthalmopathy. RNA transcripts gave rise to amplified TCR beta CDR3 regions. HTBI primers were used for first-round RT-PCR of the TCR CDR3. TCRdb re-called the multiplex PCR reads through MiXCR, storing one row per CDR3 protein. Of approximately 610,000 distinct CDR3 sequences in the sample, roughly 14% were seen once. The sequenced material came from blood. Every receptor here comes from a woman aged 40 to 50 with Graves' ophthalmopathy.

The table lists this clonotype with many counts. The rearrangement uses TRBV28 and TRBJ2-2; TRBD1 agrees at 9 bases. The germline V gene has CDR1 MDHEN and CDR2 SYDVKM. After removal of 6 bases from V and 9 bases from J, the junction contained 14 bases not matched to a gene. The CDR3 totals 16 residues. CDR3 nucleotide sequence: TGTGCCAGCAGGCCCACCCCGGGACAGGGAACCCGGGAGCTGTTTTTT. Translated: CASRPTPGQGTRELFF.

This clonotype was observed many times. V gene TRBV28 combines with J gene TRBJ2-7, with D unclear. The CDR3 has 13 residues. Trimming took off 2 bases at V and 5 bases at J, with 10 bases between the two ends. Germline lookup yields CDR1 MDHEN and CDR2 SYDVKM. In DNA, the CDR3 is TGTGCCAGCAGTTTAGGATCGGAAGACGAGCAGTACTTC. Protein sequence: CASSLGSEDEQYF.

This clonotype appeared many times. One end of the junction does not line up with germline, which may come from a read error. The CDR3 DNA reads as TGTGCCAGCAGCTTAGACAGGGGTAGTGGCTACACCTTC. It yields the protein CASSLDRGSGYTF. V gene TRBV12-3 or TRBV12-4 combines with J gene TRBJ1-2; 8 bases align to TRBD1. The CDR3 length is 13 residues.